This T cell receptor beta chain was profiled in a study of blood T cell repertoires in COVID-19. The wider study: COVID-19 samples, acute and convalescent, were from the United States, Italy and Spain. PBMCs, B-cell-depleted T cells, or T cells were the source of the cDNA or gDNA that made up the material.

Authors' data handling: Scientists estimated how many nucleated cells there were by amplifying reference gene primers. Sequencing was performed with immunoSEQ multiplex PCR; in TCRdb, only in-frame clones are kept and a portion is missing. Clone size and the V and J calls come from that table; the DNA yielded D and trimming. The sample holds some 200,000 clones, 80% to 90% seen once. Germline CDR1 ENHRY, CDR2 SYGVKD. CDR3 length: 11 residues. Trimming cost V 6 bases and J 6 bases, with 8 bases left between them. Sequenced: peripheral blood. The sequence was collected from an elderly man with acute or convalescent COVID-19. This chain links TRBV10-3 with TRBJ1-1; TRBD1 is a possible D gene (6 bases). The CDR3 DNA is TGTGCCATCAGGGGACAATCTGAAGCTTTCTTT. Translating it yields CAIRGQSEAFF.